These T cell receptor beta chains were read from a single sample in a study of blood T cell repertoires in COVID-19. Assay: immunoSEQ multiplex PCR; the TCRdb copy retains only in-frame clones and omits some. The sample gives roughly 260,000 clones, less than 90% of which show up once; 3.5% to 4.5% is in the top ten. The sample comprised peripheral blood. These receptors all come from a man aged 60 to 69 who had recovered from COVID-19. The CDR3 runs from the conserved cysteine through the conserved F or W. Fields, in order: clone size, J gene, V gene, D gene, CDR3 protein, CDR3 DNA. The D gene is left open where the match is weak. Not every row has a clone size; where given, it reads once, few, many or a size class.

clone_size: -; j_call: TRBJ2-4; v_call: TRBV12-5; d_call: TRBD1; cdr3_aa: CASGLSPNSGTGERVSKNIQYF; cdr3_nt: TGTGCTAGTGGCCTAAGCCCAAACTCAGGGACAGGGGAAAGGGTTTCCAAAAACATTCAGTACTTC
clone_size: -; j_call: TRBJ1-5; v_call: TRBV19; d_call: TRBD1; cdr3_aa: CASTLDRDNQPQHF; cdr3_nt: TGTGCCAGTACCCTAGACAGGGACAATCAGCCCCAGCATTTT
clone_size: -; j_call: TRBJ2-6; v_call: TRBV6-5; d_call: -; cdr3_aa: CASSRTVVGANVLTF; cdr3_nt: TGTGCCAGCAGCCGGACAGTAGTTGGGGCCAACGTCCTGACTTTC
clone_size: -; j_call: TRBJ2-4; v_call: TRBV3-1/TRBV3-2; d_call: -; cdr3_aa: CASSLTRENIQYF; cdr3_nt: TGTGCCAGCAGCCTTACCAGGGAAAACATTCAGTACTTC
clone_size: few; j_call: TRBJ2-2; v_call: TRBV2; d_call: -; cdr3_aa: CASSGNPGELFF; cdr3_nt: TGTGCCAGCTCGGGGAACCCCGGGGAGCTGTTTTTT
clone_size: -; j_call: TRBJ2-7; v_call: TRBV7-2; d_call: -; cdr3_aa: CASSLAGRPREQYF; cdr3_nt: TGTGCCAGCAGCTTGGCGGGGAGGCCCAGGGAGCAGTACTTC
clone_size: -; j_call: TRBJ1-2; v_call: TRBV9; d_call: -; cdr3_aa: CASSAGRIVPYGYTF; cdr3_nt: TGTGCCAGCAGCGCAGGGCGAATTGTTCCATATGGCTACACCTTC
clone_size: -; j_call: TRBJ1-1; v_call: TRBV21-1; d_call: -; cdr3_aa: CASSKEGGGDTEAFF; cdr3_nt: TGTGCCAGCAGCAAAGAGGGAGGAGGGGACACTGAAGCTTTCTTT
clone_size: -; j_call: TRBJ1-4; v_call: TRBV5-1; d_call: TRBD1; cdr3_aa: CASSRLGQVVATNEKLFF; cdr3_nt: TGCGCCAGCAGCCGCCTGGGACAGGTAGTTGCAACTAATGAAAAACTGTTTTTT
clone_size: -; j_call: TRBJ1-2; v_call: TRBV11-2; d_call: -; cdr3_aa: CASSQALRQDGRGYTF; cdr3_nt: TGTGCCAGCAGCCAAGCCCTAAGGCAGGATGGGCGTGGCTACACCTTC
clone_size: -; j_call: TRBJ2-3; v_call: TRBV18; d_call: -; cdr3_aa: CASSPQDGAADTQYF; cdr3_nt: TGTGCCAGCTCACCGCAAGATGGGGCTGCAGATACGCAGTATTTT
clone_size: -; j_call: TRBJ2-1; v_call: TRBV9; d_call: -; cdr3_aa: CASSFQGRSEQFF; cdr3_nt: TGTGCCAGCAGCTTCCAGGGGCGGAGTGAGCAGTTCTTC
clone_size: -; j_call: TRBJ2-3; v_call: TRBV24-1; d_call: -; cdr3_aa: CATSDPTPGGSGDTQYF; cdr3_nt: TGTGCCACCAGTGATCCTACTCCAGGGGGGTCCGGGGATACGCAGTATTTT
clone_size: -; j_call: TRBJ2-3; v_call: TRBV11-3; d_call: TRBD1; cdr3_aa: CASSLEGRGSDTQYF; cdr3_nt: TGTGCCAGCAGCTTAGAAGGCAGGGGGTCAGATACGCAGTATTTT
clone_size: many; j_call: TRBJ1-4; v_call: TRBV9; d_call: TRBD1; cdr3_aa: CASSVAGQGGEKLFF; cdr3_nt: TGTGCCAGCAGCGTAGCAGGACAGGGCGGAGAAAAACTGTTTTTT
clone_size: -; j_call: TRBJ2-1; v_call: TRBV28; d_call: -; cdr3_aa: CASCPSQSSYNEQFF; cdr3_nt: TGTGCCAGCTGTCCTTCACAGAGCTCCTACAATGAGCAGTTCTTC
clone_size: -; j_call: TRBJ2-1; v_call: TRBV5-1; d_call: TRBD1; cdr3_aa: CASSLRTGGSYNEQFF; cdr3_nt: TGCGCCAGCAGCCTACGGACAGGGGGCTCCTACAATGAGCAGTTCTTC
clone_size: few; j_call: TRBJ1-4; v_call: TRBV6-5; d_call: -; cdr3_aa: CASSYSQGLNEKLFF; cdr3_nt: TGTGCCAGCAGTTACTCCCAGGGTTTGAATGAAAAACTGTTTTTT
clone_size: -; j_call: TRBJ1-4; v_call: TRBV7-2; d_call: TRBD1; cdr3_aa: CASSLPGQGNEKLFF; cdr3_nt: TGTGCCAGCAGCTTACCGGGACAGGGGAATGAAAAACTGTTTTTT
clone_size: -; j_call: TRBJ2-3; v_call: TRBV18; d_call: -; cdr3_aa: CASSHLDSGGTDTQYF; cdr3_nt: TGTGCCAGCTCACACCTCGACTCAGGAGGTACAGATACGCAGTATTTT
clone_size: once; j_call: TRBJ1-1; v_call: TRBV6-4; d_call: TRBD1; cdr3_aa: CASLTGTVTEAFF; cdr3_nt: TGTGCCAGCTTAACCGGGACAGTCACTGAAGCTTTCTTT
clone_size: -; j_call: TRBJ2-5; v_call: TRBV4-2; d_call: TRBD2; cdr3_aa: CASSQVPKVPAGKQETQYF; cdr3_nt: TGTGCCAGCAGCCAAGTCCCCAAGGTTCCAGCGGGGAAACAAGAGACCCAGTACTTC
clone_size: -; j_call: TRBJ2-2; v_call: TRBV7-2; d_call: -; cdr3_aa: CASSLDPGRPGELFF; cdr3_nt: TGTGCCAGCAGCTTAGATCCAGGGAGGCCCGGGGAGCTGTTTTTT